The 2 T cell receptor beta chains reported below all come from one sample, sequenced in a study of identical twins. Via MiXCR, TCRdb re-called the 5' RACE reads, giving one row per CDR3 protein. The repertoire holds roughly 770,000 distinct CDR3 sequences, with roughly 18% as singletons. The data were also submitted as part of a second study, on T cells expressing NK-cell markers.

Specimen: PBMCs. The receptors shown here come from a woman younger than 30 in good health.

This clonotype was observed many times. The chain is built from TRBV6-1 and TRBJ2-1; TRBD1 or TRBD2 may be the D gene (7 bases each). Trimming took 6 bases from V and 5 from J, leaving 23 bases between them. CDR1 and CDR2 from the germline V gene are MNHNS and SASEGT. The CDR3 runs 17 residues. The CDR3 is CASSSLGGGGIDNEQFF. The DNA for the CDR3 is TGTGCCAGCAGCTCACTTGGGGGAGGGGGCATAGACAATGAGCAGTTCTTC.

CDR3 protein: CAWSTGRGYGYTF. The CDR3 DNA follows: TGTGCCTGGAGTACGGGTAGGGGCTATGGCTACACCTTC. This chain joins TRBV30 and TRBJ1-2; D may be TRBD1 (5 bases). V was pared by 2 bases and J by 4 bases, with 11 bases between. Germline V gene lookup returns CDR1 GTSNPN and CDR2 SVGIG (reference sequence). The CDR3 has 13 residues.